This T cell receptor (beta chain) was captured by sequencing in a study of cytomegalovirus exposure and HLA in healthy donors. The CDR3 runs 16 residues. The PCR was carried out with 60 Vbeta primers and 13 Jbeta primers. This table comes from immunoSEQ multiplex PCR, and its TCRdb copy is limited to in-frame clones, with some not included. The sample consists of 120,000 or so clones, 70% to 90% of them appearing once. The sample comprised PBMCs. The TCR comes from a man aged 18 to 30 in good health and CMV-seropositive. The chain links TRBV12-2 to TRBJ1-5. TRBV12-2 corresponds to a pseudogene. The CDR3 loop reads CASRLALPVTNQPQHF. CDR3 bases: TGTGCAAGTCGCTTAGCTTTGCCGGTCACCAATCAGCCCCAGCATTTT.